A single sample gave rise to the 30 T cell receptor beta chains below, sequenced in a study of control samples from healthy donors and cancer patients. Using immunoSEQ multiplex PCR, the repertoire was profiled, and TCRdb retains in-frame clones only, with some absent. The profile shows about 120,000 clones, approximately 88% of them singletons. Sample: blood. The receptors stem from a man between 35 and 55 years old in good health.

The chain links TRBV24-1 to TRBJ2-1; 10 nucleotides align to TRBD2. The CDR3 runs 17 residues. The germline gives CDR1 KGHDR, CDR2 SFDVKD. V lost 5 bases to trimming and J lost 0 bases; unmatched junction nucleotides: 6. The CDR3 is CATSGGTSDRSYNEQFF. DNA for the CDR3: TGTGCCACCAGTGGGGGGACTAGCGACCGCTCCTACAATGAGCAGTTCTTC.

The CDR3 reads CASRPPSGYTDTQYF. Here the CDR3 DNA reads TGTGCCAGCAGACCCCCTAGCGGCTACACAGATACGCAGTATTTT. The rearrangement uses TRBV7-2 and TRBJ2-3, with 7 bases aligning to TRBD2. In germline, CDR1 is SGHTA, CDR2 FQGNSA. With 6 bases clipped from V and 2 bases from J, the junction kept 8 bases outside the gene matches. CDR3 length: 15 amino acids.

This clone is a singleton in its sample. The V and J genes are TRBV10-3 and TRBJ1-2, with D unresolved. V was trimmed by 2 bases and J by 3 bases, leaving 7 bases between them. This CDR3 contains 13 residues. The V gene's germline CDR1 is ENHRY and CDR2 SYGVKD. CDR3 residues: CAISEEEDYGYTF. The CDR3 coding sequence is TGTGCCATCAGTGAGGAGGAGGACTATGGCTACACCTTC.

The chain has TRBV7-9 and TRBJ2-5; 8 bases align to TRBD2. CDR1 is SEHNR and CDR2 is FQNEAQ in the germline V gene (reference sequence). Trimming cost V 4 bases and J 5 bases; bases outside gene matches: 9. The CDR3 contains 15 residues. DNA for the CDR3: TGTGCCAGCAGCTCAGGAGCGGGGGCAGGGGAGACCCAGTACTTC. Translated: CASSSGAGAGETQYF.

This chain links TRBV4-1 with TRBJ1-3; D is ambiguous. Germline assignment: CDR1 MGHRA and CDR2 YSYEKL. The CDR3 has 21 residues. V was trimmed by 0 bases and J by 0 bases, leaving 24 bases between them. This CDR3 reads CASSQDYGRGVGSPSGNTIYF. Written as DNA, the CDR3 is TGCGCCAGCAGCCAAGATTACGGACGAGGAGTGGGGAGCCCCTCTGGAAACACCATATATTTT.

The J gene is TRBJ2-5, the V gene TRBV6-2 or TRBV6-3; 8 positions agree with TRBD2. The CDR3 runs 14 residues. CDR1 is MNHEY and CDR2 is SVGEGT in the germline V gene. Trimming cost V 5 bases and J 2 bases; bases outside gene matches: 4. The CDR3 sequence: CASSGPGGQETQYF. DNA of the CDR3: TGTGCCAGCAGTGGTCCGGGAGGGCAAGAGACCCAGTACTTC.

The rearrangement links TRBV10-3 to TRBJ1-1; weak D call: TRBD1 (6 bases). Per germline, CDR1 ENHRY and CDR2 SYGVKD. The length of the CDR3 is 15 residues. Deletions cut 6 bases from V and 0 bases from J, with 14 bases between. The CDR3 DNA reads TGTGCCATCAGGGGCCAGGGGCAAATGAACACTGAAGCTTTCTTT. Translation: CAIRGQGQMNTEAFF.

This clone was detected only a few times. The rearrangement links TRBV9 to TRBJ1-2; a weak D match, TRBD1 (6 bases). Germline V CDR1 and CDR2: SGDLS, YYNGEE. V dropped 4 bases and J dropped 8 bases, with 18 bases sitting between them. The CDR3 is 14 residues long. The DNA for the CDR3 is TGTGCCAGCAGCTACCGGGACACGGAGTGGGGCTACACCTTC. It specifies CASSYRDTEWGYTF.

The chain is built from TRBV7-8 and TRBJ1-2; D remains unclear. Germline V gene sequence: CDR1 SGHVS, CDR2 FQNEAQ. CDR3 size: 13 residues. V shed 1 base and J shed 7 bases, with 10 bases lying between them. CDR3 nucleotides: TGTGCCAGCAGCTTAGGGGATGGTAGTGGCTACACCTTC. It yields the protein CASSLGDGSGYTF.

The chain joins TRBV10-2 to TRBJ1-3; D call uncertain. The ends were cut back, 6 bases at V and 2 bases at J, with 14 bases in the middle. The CDR3 is made up of 15 amino acids. Per the germline V gene, CDR1 is WSHSY and CDR2 is SAAADI. This CDR3 is CASRKGPDPGNTIYF. DNA of the CDR3: TGCGCCAGCAGAAAGGGCCCGGACCCTGGAAACACCATATATTTT.

The rearrangement links TRBV10-3 to TRBJ1-6; the match to TRBD1 covers 8 bases. V lost 8 bases to trimming and J lost 5 bases; unmatched junction nucleotides: 2. There are 13 residues in the CDR3. Germline CDR1 reads ENHRY; CDR2 reads SYGVKD. The CDR3 sequence is CAIRDRNNSPLHF. CDR3 nucleotide sequence: TGTGCCATCCGGGACAGGAATAATTCACCCCTCCACTTT.

This chain links TRBV12-3 or TRBV12-4 with TRBJ1-2, with D possibly TRBD1 on 5 matching bases. This CDR3 contains 13 residues. Trimming took off 3 bases at V and 4 bases at J, with 9 bases between the two ends. CDR3 nucleotide sequence: TGTGCCAGCAGTTTGTCGACAGTCTATGGCTACACCTTC. It encodes CASSLSTVYGYTF.

This clone showed up just once. The chain is built from TRBV19 and TRBJ2-7, with 9 bases that match TRBD1. Germline V gene data show CDR1 as LNHDA and CDR2 as SQIVND (reference sequence). The J segment lost 7 bases and the V segment lost 5 bases, leaving 21 bases of the junction unmatched. The CDR3 consists of 18 residues. The CDR3 DNA follows: TGTGCCAGTAGTCGGACTATCAGTTATGGGACAGGGAGTGGTGAGCAGTACTTC. Its protein is CASSRTISYGTGSGEQYF. Based on the CDR3 plus reference TRBV19 and TRBJ2-7, the full variable domain is DGGITQSPKYLFRKEGQNVTLSCEQNLNHDAMYWYRQDPGQGLRLIYYSQIVNDFQKGDIAEGYSVSREKKESFPLTVTSAQKNPTAFYLCASSRTISYGTGSGEQYFGPGTRLTVT.

This chain connects TRBV7-9 to TRBJ2-7; the D is unclear. Germline CDR1 and CDR2: SEHNR and FQNEAQ (reference sequence). V was pared by 1 base and J by 0 bases, with 7 bases between. This CDR3 comprises 14 residues. The CDR3: CASSLESSSYEQYF. CDR3 coding DNA: TGTGCCAGCAGCTTAGAGTCATCCTCCTACGAGCAGTACTTC.

This rearrangement joins TRBV5-6 to TRBJ1-4; 12 nucleotides agree with TRBD1. After removal of 1 base from V and 7 bases from J, the junction contained 5 bases not matched to a gene. The V gene's germline CDR1 is SGHDT and CDR2 YYEEEE. This CDR3 has 16 residues. The CDR3 sequence is CASSLWGTGGFEKLFF. The CDR3 DNA reads as TGTGCCAGCAGCTTGTGGGGGACAGGGGGCTTTGAAAAACTGTTTTTT. Variable domain in full (rest from reference TRBV5-6 and TRBJ1-4): DAGVTQSPTHLIKTRGQQVTLRCSPKSGHDTVSWYQQALGQGPQFIFQYYEEEERQRGNFPDRFSGHQFPNYSSELNVNALLLGDSALYLCASSLWGTGGFEKLFFGSGTQLSVL.

The chain is built from TRBV10-3 and TRBJ2-7, with D tentatively TRBD1 (6 bases). Germline CDR1 ENHRY, CDR2 SYGVKD. V was clipped by 3 bases and J by 2 bases, with 14 bases between them. The length of the CDR3 is 15 residues. The CDR3 nucleotides read TGTGCCATCAGTGATGGGAACAGGGTAGCCTACGAGCAGTACTTC. Translating gives CAISDGNRVAYEQYF.

This chain's CDR3 is CASTSIQSAGAFF. The CDR3 bases are TGTGCCAGCACGTCCATCCAATCAGCCGGGGCTTTCTTT. This chain links TRBV7-2 with TRBJ1-1; the D is unclear. The CDR3 sequence is 13 residues long. Between the trimmed V and J ends, which lost 7 bases and 11 bases, there was a span of 20 bases. Germline V gene lookup returns CDR1 SGHTA and CDR2 FQGNSA.

The CDR3, as DNA: TGTGCCAGCAGTTCCCGGACAGGGTTCTGGACCATATATTTT. Translated, it gives CASSSRTGFWTIYF. The chain employs TRBV2 and TRBJ1-3, with TRBD1 matching 8 bases. From germline, CDR1 is SNHLY and CDR2 FYNNEI. The CDR3 extends over 14 amino acids. V lost 5 bases to trimming and J lost 10 bases; unmatched junction nucleotides: 10.

This clone showed up just once. The chain carries TRBV6-5 and TRBJ1-5; D is perhaps TRBD1 (5 bases). In germline, CDR1 is MNHEY, CDR2 SVGAGI. V shed 4 bases and J shed 6 bases, with 16 bases lying between them. The CDR3 is 15 residues long. The CDR3 sequence: CASSSGAAVGQPQHF. CDR3 nucleotides: TGTGCCAGCAGTTCTGGGGCCGCGGTGGGTCAGCCCCAGCATTTT.

The chain employs TRBV3-1 (or the pseudogene TRBV3-2) and TRBJ1-2; no reliable D call. V lost 1 base and J lost 8, with 11 bases in between. The CDR3 is 13 residues long. CDR1 and CDR2 from the germline V gene are LGHDT and YNNKEL (reference sequence). The CDR3 protein is CASSQGDLRGYTF. The DNA of the CDR3 is TGTGCCAGCAGCCAAGGAGATCTGAGGGGCTACACCTTC.

The chain carries TRBV27 and TRBJ2-7; TRBD1 matches 12 bases. Germline V gives CDR1 MNHEY, CDR2 SMNVEV (reference sequence). CDR3 length: 14 amino acids. V was clipped by 4 bases and J by 8 bases; unmatched bases: 6. CDR3 bases: TGTGCCAGCAGTTCCGGGACAGGGGGCGAGAAGCAGTACTTC. It codes for CASSSGTGGEKQYF.

The chain recombines TRBV5-4 with TRBJ1-2; D unresolved. Trimming pared 0 bases from V and 0 bases from J, leaving 6 bases between. Germline V CDR1 and CDR2: SGHNT, YYREEE (reference sequence). CDR3 length: 14 residues. The CDR3 region has the DNA TGTGCCAGCAGCTTGGATCTCACTAACTATGGCTACACCTTC. Encoded protein: CASSLDLTNYGYTF.

This sequence joins TRBV7-9 and TRBJ1-1; possibly TRBD1 for D (5 bases). CDR1 and CDR2 (germline): SEHNR, FQNEAQ (reference sequence). This CDR3 region has 15 residues. The V end was cut by 5 bases, the J end by 5 bases, with 18 bases between. This CDR3 is CASSQQLGEWTEAFF. In DNA form, the CDR3 reads TGTGCCAGCAGCCAACAATTAGGGGAATGGACTGAAGCTTTCTTT.

V usage is TRBV25-1 and J usage is TRBJ2-4; D is perhaps TRBD2 (6 bases). This CDR3 has 15 amino acids. Trimming took off 1 base at V and 5 bases at J, with 12 bases between the two ends. Germline V gives CDR1 MGHDK, CDR2 SYGVNS. In DNA, the CDR3 is TGTGCCAGCAGTGAATTTGGGGGGAGCGAAAACATTCAGTACTTC. This encodes CASSEFGGSENIQYF.

The rearrangement uses TRBV11-2 and TRBJ2-1; TRBD1 matches at 8 bases. Trimming took 6 bases from V and 7 from J; bases not matched to a gene: 5. Germline V gene data show CDR1 as SGHAT and CDR2 as FQNNGV. The CDR3 contains 13 residues. The CDR3: CASRDRDWNEQFF. Here the CDR3 DNA reads TGTGCCAGCAGGGACAGGGATTGGAATGAGCAGTTCTTC.

The rearrangement uses TRBV27 and TRBJ1-1; D might be TRBD1 (5 bases). The CDR3 is made up of 15 amino acids. Germline V lookup: CDR1 MNHEY, CDR2 SMNVEV (reference sequence). With 10 bases removed from V and 2 bases from J, the gap between germline ends came to 20 bases. In DNA, the CDR3 is TGTGCCACACCCTCTGGAGGGGAAGATAACACTGAAGCTTTCTTT. Amino acid sequence: CATPSGGEDNTEAFF.

V is TRBV6-5 and J is TRBJ1-1; D is possibly TRBD1 (6 bases). The CDR3 contains 14 residues. CDR1 MNHEY and CDR2 SVGAGI come from the germline V gene. Trimming took off 7 bases at V and 2 bases at J, with 14 bases between the two ends. The CDR3 DNA is TGTGCCAGCAAGAGGGGGAACTCAAACACTGAAGCTTTCTTT. Protein: CASKRGNSNTEAFF.

The V gene is TRBV24-1, the J gene TRBJ2-6; 9 nucleotides agree with TRBD1. With 6 bases clipped from V and 2 bases from J, the junction kept 4 bases outside the gene matches. Germline V gives CDR1 KGHDR, CDR2 SFDVKD. This CDR3 spans 16 amino acids. The CDR3 sequence is CATSTGQGTGANVLTF. In nucleotides, the CDR3 is TGTGCCACCAGTACGGGACAGGGCACTGGGGCCAACGTCCTGACTTTC.

The V gene is TRBV4-1, the J gene TRBJ1-2, with 8 bases aligning to TRBD1. V was pared by 6 bases and J by 5 bases, with 11 bases of the junction left unmatched. Per the germline V gene, CDR1 is MGHRA and CDR2 is YSYEKL. The CDR3 covers 15 residues. The DNA for the CDR3 is TGCGCCAGCAGACAGGGGGGATTTGGGGAGTATGGCTACACCTTC. This sequence encodes CASRQGGFGEYGYTF.

The genes are TRBV30 and TRBJ1-1, with 8 bases matching TRBD1. Germline assignment: CDR1 GTSNPN and CDR2 SVGIG (reference sequence). The CDR3 spans 15 residues. The trim removed 6 bases at V and 5 bases at J, leaving 14 bases unmatched. Written as DNA, the CDR3 is TGTGCCTGCGCGCCAACGGGGACAGGCGGAACTGAAGCTTTCTTT. Its translation is CACAPTGTGGTEAFF.